This TCR beta chain was sequenced in a study of CD8 T cells in ankylosing spondylitis. MiXCR, run by TCRdb on the 5' RACE reads, gives a single entry per CDR3 protein. The sample holds over 130,000 distinct CDR3 sequences, 44% seen once. The V gene's germline CDR1 is KGHSH and CDR2 LQKENI. Trimming left V 5 bases short and J 5 bases short, with 18 bases between. The CDR3 runs to 15 residues. There are a few counts of this clonotype. The chain combines TRBV18 with TRBJ2-5; D is ambiguous. The clonotype originates from a male donor with ankylosing spondylitis. Sequences were obtained from synovial fluid, either unsorted or a sorted T cell fraction (not recorded which). The CDR3 spells CASSALLELRETQYF. The DNA for the CDR3 is TGTGCCAGCTCAGCGCTCCTAGAGTTGAGGGAGACCCAGTACTTC.